This T cell receptor (beta chain) was documented in a study of blood T cell repertoires in COVID-19. As concerns this clone: Compared with germline, one end of the junction differs, possibly owing to a read error.

The assay was immunoSEQ multiplex PCR, and TCRdb's table has in-frame clones only and misses some. The data show 150,000 to 200,000 clones, with roughly four fifths seen just once and more than 9.5% held by the top ten. Germline V gives CDR1 SSHAT, CDR2 FNYEAQ (reference sequence). The CDR3 has 15 amino acids. Recovered Cohort 3 donors showed two negative PCRs, clearance, or symptom resolution. The source material was PBMCs or T cells enriched from blood (not recorded which). The chain recombines TRBV7-7 with TRBJ2-5, with D possibly being TRBD2 (6 bases). The TCR comes from a man in his forties or fifties who had recovered from COVID-19. Here the CDR3 reads CASSSPGDYQETQYF. CDR3 in DNA: TGTGCTAGCAGCAGTCCCGGGGACTACCAAGAGACCCAGTACTTC.